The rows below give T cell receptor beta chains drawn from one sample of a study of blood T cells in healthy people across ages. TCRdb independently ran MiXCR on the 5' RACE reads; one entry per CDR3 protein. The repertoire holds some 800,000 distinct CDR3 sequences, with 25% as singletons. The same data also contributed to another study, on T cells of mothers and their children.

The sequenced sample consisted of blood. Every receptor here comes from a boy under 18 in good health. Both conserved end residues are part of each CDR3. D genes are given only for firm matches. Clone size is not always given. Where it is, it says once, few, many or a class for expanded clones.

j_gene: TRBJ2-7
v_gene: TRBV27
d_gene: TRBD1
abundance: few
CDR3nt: TGTGCCAGCAGTCAAAAACAGGGGACCCTTTCCTACGAGCAGTACTTC
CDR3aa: CASSQKQGTLSYEQYF

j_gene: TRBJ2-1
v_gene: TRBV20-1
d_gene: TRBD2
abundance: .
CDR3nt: TGCAGTGCTGGAGATAGCGGGACGGGCTCCTACAATGAGCAGTTCTTC
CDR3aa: CSAGDSGTGSYNEQFF

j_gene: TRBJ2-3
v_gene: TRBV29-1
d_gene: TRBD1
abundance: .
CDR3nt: TGCAGCGTTGAAGGAGTATTGACAGGGACCGCCCCAGATACGCAGTATTTT
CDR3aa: CSVEGVLTGTAPDTQYF

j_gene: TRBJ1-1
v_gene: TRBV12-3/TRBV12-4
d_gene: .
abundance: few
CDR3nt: TGTGCCAGCAGTTTAGAAGGGGCCAGTGGTACTGAAGCTTTCTTT
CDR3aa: CASSLEGASGTEAFF

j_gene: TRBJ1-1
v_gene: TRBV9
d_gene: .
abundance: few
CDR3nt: TGTGCCAGCAGTGCCAAAGGGAGGGAGAACACTGAAGCTTTCTTT
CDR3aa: CASSAKGRENTEAFF

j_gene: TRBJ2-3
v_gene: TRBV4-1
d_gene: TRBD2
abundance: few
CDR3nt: TGCGCCAGCAGCCCCTTCCCGGGACTAGCGGGAGGTTCCACAGATACGCAGTATTTT
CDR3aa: CASSPFPGLAGGSTDTQYF

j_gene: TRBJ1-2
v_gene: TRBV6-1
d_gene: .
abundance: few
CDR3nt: TGTGCCAGCAGTGAAGCGGCAGGGAACTATGGCTACACCTTC
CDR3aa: CASSEAAGNYGYTF

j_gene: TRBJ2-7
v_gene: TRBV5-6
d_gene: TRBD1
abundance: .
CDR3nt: TGTGCCAGCAGCTCGGGGGACAGGAGGCAGTACTTC
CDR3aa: CASSSGDRRQYF

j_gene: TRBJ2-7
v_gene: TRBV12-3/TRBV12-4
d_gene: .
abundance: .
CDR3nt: TGTGCCAGCAGTTCGGGGTACAGCTCCTACGAGCAGTACTTC
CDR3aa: CASSSGYSSYEQYF

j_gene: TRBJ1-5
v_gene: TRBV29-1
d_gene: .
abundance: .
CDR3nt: TGCAGCGTTAATCTGTCGGCCCATCAGCCCCAGCATTTT
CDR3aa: CSVNLSAHQPQHF

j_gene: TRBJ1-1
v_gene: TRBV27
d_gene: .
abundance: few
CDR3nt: TGTGCCAGCAGTTTCAGGGGCGCTGAAGCTTTCTTT
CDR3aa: CASSFRGAEAFF

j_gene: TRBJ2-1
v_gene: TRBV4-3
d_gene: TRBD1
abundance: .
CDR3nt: TGCGCCAGCAGCCGGGACAGGGGATTCAATGAGCAGTTCTTC
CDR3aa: CASSRDRGFNEQFF

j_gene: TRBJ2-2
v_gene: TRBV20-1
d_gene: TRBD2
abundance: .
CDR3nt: TGCAGTGCTAGAGGGACTAGCGTTACCGGGGAGCTGTTTTTT
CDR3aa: CSARGTSVTGELFF

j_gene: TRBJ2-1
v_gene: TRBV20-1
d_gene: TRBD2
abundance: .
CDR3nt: TGCAGTGCTAGAGATGGACTAGCGGGAGAGGTTAATGAGCAGTTCTTC
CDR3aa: CSARDGLAGEVNEQFF

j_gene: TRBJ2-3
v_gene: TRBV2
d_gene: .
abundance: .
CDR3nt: TGTGCCAGCAGCGTCAGGGGTGGAGATACGCAGTATTTT
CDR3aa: CASSVRGGDTQYF

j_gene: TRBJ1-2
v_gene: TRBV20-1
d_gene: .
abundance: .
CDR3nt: TGCAGTGCTTTAGACGCTCTCTATGGCTACACCTTC
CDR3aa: CSALDALYGYTF

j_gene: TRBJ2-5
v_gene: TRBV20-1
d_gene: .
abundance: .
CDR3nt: TGCAGTGCTAGAGATTTTGGACAAGAGACCCAGTACTTC
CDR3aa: CSARDFGQETQYF

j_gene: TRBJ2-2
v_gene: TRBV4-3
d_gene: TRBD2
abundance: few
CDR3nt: TGCGCCAGCAGCCAAGACCCGACGACTAGCGGGAGGGCCAACGGGGAGCTGTTTTTT
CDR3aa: CASSQDPTTSGRANGELFF

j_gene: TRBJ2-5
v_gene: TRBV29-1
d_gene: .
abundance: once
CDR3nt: TGCAGCGTCCGTATCCAAGAGACCCAGTACTTC
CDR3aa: CSVRIQETQYF

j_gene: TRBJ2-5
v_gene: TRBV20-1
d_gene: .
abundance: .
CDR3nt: TGCAGTGCTAGTAGGCCGGCGGGGGAGACCCAGTACTTC
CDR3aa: CSASRPAGETQYF

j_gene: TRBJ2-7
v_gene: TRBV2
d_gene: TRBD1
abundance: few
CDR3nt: TGTGCCAGCGTCCGGGACAGGGTCTCGGGAGAGCAGTACTTC
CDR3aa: CASVRDRVSGEQYF

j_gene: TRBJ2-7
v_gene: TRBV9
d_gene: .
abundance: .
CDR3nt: TGTGCCAGCAGCGAGTTCGGGGTCGAGCAGTACTTC
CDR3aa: CASSEFGVEQYF

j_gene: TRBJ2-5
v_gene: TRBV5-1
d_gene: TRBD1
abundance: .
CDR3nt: TGCGCCAGCAGCTCGACCGGGACAGGGGACGGAGAGACCCAGTACTTC
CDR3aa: CASSSTGTGDGETQYF

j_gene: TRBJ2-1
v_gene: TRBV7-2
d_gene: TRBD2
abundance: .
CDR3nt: TGTGCCAGCAGCTCCGGGACTAGCGGGAGCTACAATGAGCAGTTCTTC
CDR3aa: CASSSGTSGSYNEQFF

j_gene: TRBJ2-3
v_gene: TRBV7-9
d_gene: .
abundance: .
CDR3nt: TGTGCCAGCAGACTCCGGGACTTGACCACAGATACGCAGTATTTT
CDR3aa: CASRLRDLTTDTQYF

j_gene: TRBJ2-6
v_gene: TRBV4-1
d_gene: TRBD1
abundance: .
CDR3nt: TGCGCCAGCAGCCAAGACTGGAACCGGGACAGGGTGTTCTCTGGGGCCAACGTCCTGACTTTC
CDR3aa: CASSQDWNRDRVFSGANVLTF

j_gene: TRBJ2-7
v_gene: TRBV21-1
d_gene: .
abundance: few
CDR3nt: TGTGCCATCAGGGGCTCCTACGAGCAGTACTTC
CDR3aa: CAIRGSYEQYF

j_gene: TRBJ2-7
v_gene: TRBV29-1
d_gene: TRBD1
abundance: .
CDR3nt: TGCAGCGCCGCCACCGGGACAGGGAACGAGCAGTACTTC
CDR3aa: CSAATGTGNEQYF

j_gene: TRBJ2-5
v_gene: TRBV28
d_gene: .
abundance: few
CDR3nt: TGTGCCAGCAGCGGGGACAATCAAGAGACCCAGTACTTC
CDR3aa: CASSGDNQETQYF

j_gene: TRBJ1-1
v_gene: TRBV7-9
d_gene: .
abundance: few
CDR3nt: TGTGCCAGCAGCCCTGCCGGTAGCCGTGAAGCTTTCTTT
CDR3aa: CASSPAGSREAFF

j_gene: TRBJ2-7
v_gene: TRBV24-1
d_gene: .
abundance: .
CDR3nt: TGTGCCACCAGTGATCCCGTGGGCTACGAGCAGTACTTC
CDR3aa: CATSDPVGYEQYF

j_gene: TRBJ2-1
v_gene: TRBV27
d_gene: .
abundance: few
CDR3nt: TGTGCCAGCAGTACGGGCCCCTACAATGAGCAGTTCTTC
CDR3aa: CASSTGPYNEQFF

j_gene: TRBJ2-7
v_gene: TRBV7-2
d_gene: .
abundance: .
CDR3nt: TGTGCCAGCAGCTTAGACGGGGCGAGGATCTACGAGCAGTACTTC
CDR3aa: CASSLDGARIYEQYF

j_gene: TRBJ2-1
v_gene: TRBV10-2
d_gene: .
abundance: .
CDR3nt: TGCGCCAGCAGCTCAATGGGGGTACACAATGAGCAGTTCTTC
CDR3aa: CASSSMGVHNEQFF

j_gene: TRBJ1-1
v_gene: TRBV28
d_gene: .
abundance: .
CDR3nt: TGTGCCAGCAGTTTAACCCAGGGAGGGACCGAAGCTTTCTTT
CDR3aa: CASSLTQGGTEAFF

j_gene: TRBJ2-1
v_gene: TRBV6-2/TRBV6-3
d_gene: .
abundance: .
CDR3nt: TGTGCCAGCAGTCTACCTATGTGGAATGAGCAGTTCTTC
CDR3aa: CASSLPMWNEQFF

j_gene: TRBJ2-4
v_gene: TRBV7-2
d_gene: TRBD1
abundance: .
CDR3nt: TGTGCCAGCAGCGATACCGGGACAGGGGCACAAAACATTCAGTACTTC
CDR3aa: CASSDTGTGAQNIQYF

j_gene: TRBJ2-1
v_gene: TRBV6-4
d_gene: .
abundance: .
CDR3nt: TGTGCCAGCAGTGTGGAAACTGTACTTAGCTCCTACAATGAGCAGTTCTTC
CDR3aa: CASSVETVLSSYNEQFF

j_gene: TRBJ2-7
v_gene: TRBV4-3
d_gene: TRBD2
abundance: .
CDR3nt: TGCGCCAGCAGCCAATGGGCGGTAGCGGGCCTCTCCTACGAGCAGTACTTC
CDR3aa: CASSQWAVAGLSYEQYF

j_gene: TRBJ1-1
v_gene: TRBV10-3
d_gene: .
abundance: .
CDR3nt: TGTGCCATCGGGAGCGTAGTAAGTGAAGCTTTCTTT
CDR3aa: CAIGSVVSEAFF

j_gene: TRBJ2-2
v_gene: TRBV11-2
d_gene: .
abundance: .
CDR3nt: TGTGCCAGCAGCTTAGAACGCGGGGTTCTCCCGAACACCGGGGAGCTGTTTTTT
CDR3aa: CASSLERGVLPNTGELFF

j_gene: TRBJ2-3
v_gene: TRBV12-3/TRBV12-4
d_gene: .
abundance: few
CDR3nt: TGTGCCAGCATCCTTGACATTCCCACAGATACGCAGTATTTT
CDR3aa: CASILDIPTDTQYF

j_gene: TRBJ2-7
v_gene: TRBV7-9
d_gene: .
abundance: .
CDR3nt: TGTGCCAGCAGCCCTCGGGACGGTGATACCTCCTACGAGCAGTACTTC
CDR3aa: CASSPRDGDTSYEQYF

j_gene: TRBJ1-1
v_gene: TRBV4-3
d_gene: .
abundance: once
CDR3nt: TGCGCCAGCAGCCAAGATATAGAGCAGGGGAGAACTGAAGCTTTCTTT
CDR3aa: CASSQDIEQGRTEAFF

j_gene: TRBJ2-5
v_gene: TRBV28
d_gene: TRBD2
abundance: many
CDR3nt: TGTGCCAGCAGTTTACGCCTAGCGGGGGCCGGGGAGACCCAGTACTTC
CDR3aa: CASSLRLAGAGETQYF

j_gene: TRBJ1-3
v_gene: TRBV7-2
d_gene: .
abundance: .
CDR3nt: TGTGCCAGCAGCGATGGGGTGTCTGGAAACACCATATATTTT
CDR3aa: CASSDGVSGNTIYF

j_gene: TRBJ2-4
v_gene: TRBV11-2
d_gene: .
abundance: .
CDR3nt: TGTGCCAGCAGCTTAGACAACAATCTAGCTGCCAAAAACATTCAGTACTTC
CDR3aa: CASSLDNNLAAKNIQYF

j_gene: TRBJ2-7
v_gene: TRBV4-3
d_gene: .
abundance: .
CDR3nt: TGCGCCAGCAGCCAAGAGGTAGCGAGGGGCGAGCAGTACTTC
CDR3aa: CASSQEVARGEQYF

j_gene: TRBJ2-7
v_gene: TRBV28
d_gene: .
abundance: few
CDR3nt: TGTGCCAGCAGTCCCACCCTCGGGGTTGGGGGGTACGAGCAGTACTTC
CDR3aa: CASSPTLGVGGYEQYF

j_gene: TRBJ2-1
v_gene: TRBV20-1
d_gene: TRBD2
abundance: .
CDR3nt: TGCAGTGCTAACCGTGGGACTAGCACGTACAATGAGCAGTTCTTC
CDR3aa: CSANRGTSTYNEQFF

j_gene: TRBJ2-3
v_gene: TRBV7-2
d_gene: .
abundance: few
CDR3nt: TGTGCCAGCGGTTTTTTGCGGGCTGATACGCAGTATTTT
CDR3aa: CASGFLRADTQYF